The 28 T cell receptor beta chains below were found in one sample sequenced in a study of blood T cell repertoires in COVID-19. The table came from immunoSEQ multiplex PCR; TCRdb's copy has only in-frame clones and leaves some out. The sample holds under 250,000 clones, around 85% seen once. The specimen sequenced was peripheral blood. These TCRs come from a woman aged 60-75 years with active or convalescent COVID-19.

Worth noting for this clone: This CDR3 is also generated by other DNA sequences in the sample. The CDR3 region has the DNA TGTGCCACCAGTGACGGTGGTTATGGCTACACCTTC. As protein: CATSDGGYGYTF. The chain recombines TRBV24-1 with TRBJ1-2; D is uncertain. This CDR3 spans 12 amino acids. V was shortened by 4 bases and J by 5 bases, with 7 bases between the two germline ends. Germline V CDR1 and CDR2: KGHDR, SFDVKD.

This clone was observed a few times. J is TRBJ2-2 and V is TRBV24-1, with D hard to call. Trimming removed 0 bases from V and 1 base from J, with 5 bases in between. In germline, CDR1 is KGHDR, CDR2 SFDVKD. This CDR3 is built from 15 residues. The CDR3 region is CATSDLSVNTGELFF. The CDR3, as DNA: TGTGCCACCAGTGATTTGTCAGTGAACACCGGGGAGCTGTTTTTT.

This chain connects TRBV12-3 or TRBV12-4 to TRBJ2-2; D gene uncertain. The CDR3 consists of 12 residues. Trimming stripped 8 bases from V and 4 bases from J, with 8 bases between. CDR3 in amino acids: CASEVGTGELFF. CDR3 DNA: TGTGCCAGCGAGGTGGGCACCGGGGAGCTGTTTTTT.

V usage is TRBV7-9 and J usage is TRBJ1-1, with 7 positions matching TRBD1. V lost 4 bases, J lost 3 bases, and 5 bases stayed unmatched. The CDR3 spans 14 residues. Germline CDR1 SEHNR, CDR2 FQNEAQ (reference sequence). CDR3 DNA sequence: TGTGCCAGCAGCTCGACAGGGCCACACACTGAAGCTTTCTTT. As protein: CASSSTGPHTEAFF.

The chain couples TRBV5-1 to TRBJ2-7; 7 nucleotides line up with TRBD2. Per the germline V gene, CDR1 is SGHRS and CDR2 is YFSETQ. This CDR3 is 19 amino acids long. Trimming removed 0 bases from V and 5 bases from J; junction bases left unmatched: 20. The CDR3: CASSLGDRGSRGGSHEQYF. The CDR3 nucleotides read TGCGCCAGCAGCTTGGGGGACCGGGGGAGCCGGGGCGGGAGCCACGAGCAGTACTTC.

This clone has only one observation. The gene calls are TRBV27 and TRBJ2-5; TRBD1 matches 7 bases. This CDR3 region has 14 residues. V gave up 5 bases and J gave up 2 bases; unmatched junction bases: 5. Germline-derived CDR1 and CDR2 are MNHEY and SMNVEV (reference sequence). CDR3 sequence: CASSPGDSQETQYF. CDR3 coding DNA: TGTGCCAGCAGTCCCGGGGACAGTCAAGAGACCCAGTACTTC.

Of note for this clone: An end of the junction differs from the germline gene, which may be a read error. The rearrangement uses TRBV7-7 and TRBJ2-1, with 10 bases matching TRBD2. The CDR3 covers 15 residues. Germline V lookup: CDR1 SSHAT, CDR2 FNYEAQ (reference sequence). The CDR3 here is CASSLASGGYNEQFF. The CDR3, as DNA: TGTGCTAGCAGCTTAGCTAGCGGGGGTTACAATGAGCAGTTCTTC.

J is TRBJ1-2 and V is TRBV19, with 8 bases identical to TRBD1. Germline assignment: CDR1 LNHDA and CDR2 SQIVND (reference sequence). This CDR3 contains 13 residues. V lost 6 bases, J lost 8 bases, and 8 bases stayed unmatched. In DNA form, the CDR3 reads TGTGCCAGTAGCCCTACAGGGGGAACCGGCTACACCTTC. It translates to CASSPTGGTGYTF.

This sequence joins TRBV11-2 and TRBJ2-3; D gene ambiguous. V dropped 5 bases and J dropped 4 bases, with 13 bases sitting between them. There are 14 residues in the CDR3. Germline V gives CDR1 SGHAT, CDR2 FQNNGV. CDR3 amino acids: CASSPEPAADTQYF. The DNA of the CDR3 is TGTGCCAGCAGCCCCGAGCCCGCGGCAGATACGCAGTATTTT. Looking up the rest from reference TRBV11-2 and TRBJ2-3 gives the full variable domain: EAGVAQSPRYKIIEKRQSVAFWCNPISGHATLYWYQQILGQGPKLLIQFQNNGVVDDSQLPKDRFSAERLKGVDSTLKIQPAKLEDSAVYLCASSPEPAADTQYFGPGTRLTVL.

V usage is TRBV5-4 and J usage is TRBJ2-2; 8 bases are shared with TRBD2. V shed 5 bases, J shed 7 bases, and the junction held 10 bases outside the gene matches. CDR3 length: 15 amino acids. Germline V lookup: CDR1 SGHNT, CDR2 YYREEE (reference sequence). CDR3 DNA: TGTGCCAGCAGTCAGCCCGGGGGGGCAGGCGGGGAGCTGTTTTTT. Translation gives CASSQPGGAGGELFF.

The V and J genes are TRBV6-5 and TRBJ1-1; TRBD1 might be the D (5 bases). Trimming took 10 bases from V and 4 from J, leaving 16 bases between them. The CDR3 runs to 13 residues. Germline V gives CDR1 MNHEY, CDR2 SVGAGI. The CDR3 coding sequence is TGTGCCACCTTGGGGGGAGGAGGCACTGAAGCTTTCTTT. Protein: CATLGGGGTEAFF.

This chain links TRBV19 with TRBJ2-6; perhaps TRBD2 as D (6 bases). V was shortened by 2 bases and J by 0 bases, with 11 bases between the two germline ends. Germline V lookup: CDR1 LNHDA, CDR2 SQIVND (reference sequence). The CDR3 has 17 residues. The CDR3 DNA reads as TGTGCCAGTAGTATACGGGTGGGAGGCTCTGGGGCCAACGTCCTGACTTTC. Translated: CASSIRVGGSGANVLTF.

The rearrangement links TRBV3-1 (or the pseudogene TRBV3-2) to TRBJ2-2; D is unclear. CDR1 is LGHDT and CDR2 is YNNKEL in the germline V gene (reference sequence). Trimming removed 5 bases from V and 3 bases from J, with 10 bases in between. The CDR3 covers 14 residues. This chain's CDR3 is CASSAYQYTGELFF. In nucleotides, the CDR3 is TGTGCCAGCAGCGCCTATCAATACACCGGGGAGCTGTTTTTT.

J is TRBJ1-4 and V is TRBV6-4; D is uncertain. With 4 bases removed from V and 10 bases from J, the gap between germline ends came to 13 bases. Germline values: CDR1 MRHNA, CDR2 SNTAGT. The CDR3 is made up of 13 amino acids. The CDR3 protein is CASSVTTRGKLFF. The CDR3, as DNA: TGTGCCAGCAGTGTGACCACGAGAGGAAAACTGTTTTTT.

The CDR3 spells CASGGQLFTDTQYF. In DNA, the CDR3 is TGTGCCAGCGGAGGACAGCTTTTCACAGATACGCAGTATTTT. The V and J genes are TRBV6-5 and TRBJ2-3; possibly TRBD1 for D (6 bases). In germline, CDR1 is MNHEY, CDR2 SVGAGI. V lost 8 bases and J 2 bases, leaving 14 bases between the germline ends. The CDR3 is made up of 14 amino acids.

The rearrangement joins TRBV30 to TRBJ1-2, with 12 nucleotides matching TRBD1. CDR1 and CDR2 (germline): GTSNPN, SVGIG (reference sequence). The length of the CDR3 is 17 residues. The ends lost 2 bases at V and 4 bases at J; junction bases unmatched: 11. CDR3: CAWSRTYGGQGAYGYTF. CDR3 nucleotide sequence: TGTGCCTGGAGTAGAACCTATGGGGGACAGGGGGCCTATGGCTACACCTTC. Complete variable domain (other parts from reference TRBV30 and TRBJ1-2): SQTIHQWPATLVQPVGSPLSLECTVEGTSNPNLYWYRQAAGRGLQLLFYSVGIGQISSEVPQNLSASRPQDRQFILSSKKLLLSDSGFYLCAWSRTYGGQGAYGYTFGSGTRLTVV.

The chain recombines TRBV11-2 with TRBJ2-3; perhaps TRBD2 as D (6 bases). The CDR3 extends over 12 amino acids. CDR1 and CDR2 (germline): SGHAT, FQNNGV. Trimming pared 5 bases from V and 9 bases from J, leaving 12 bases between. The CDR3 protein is CASSRERVTQYF. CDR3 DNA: TGTGCCAGCAGCCGAGAGCGGGTGACGCAGTATTTT. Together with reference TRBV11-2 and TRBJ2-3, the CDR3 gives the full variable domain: EAGVAQSPRYKIIEKRQSVAFWCNPISGHATLYWYQQILGQGPKLLIQFQNNGVVDDSQLPKDRFSAERLKGVDSTLKIQPAKLEDSAVYLCASSRERVTQYFGPGTRLTVL.

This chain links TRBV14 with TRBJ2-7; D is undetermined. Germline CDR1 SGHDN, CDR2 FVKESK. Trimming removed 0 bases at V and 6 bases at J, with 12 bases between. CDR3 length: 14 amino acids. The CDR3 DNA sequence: TGTGCCAGCAGCCAAGATCGTCCTAACCTCGAGCAGTACGTC. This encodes CASSQDRPNLEQYV.

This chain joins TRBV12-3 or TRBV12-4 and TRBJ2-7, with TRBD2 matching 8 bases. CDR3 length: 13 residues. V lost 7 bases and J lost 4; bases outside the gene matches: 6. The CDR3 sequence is CASNPTSGYEQYF. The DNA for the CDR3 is TGTGCCAGCAACCCTACTAGCGGATACGAGCAGTACTTC.

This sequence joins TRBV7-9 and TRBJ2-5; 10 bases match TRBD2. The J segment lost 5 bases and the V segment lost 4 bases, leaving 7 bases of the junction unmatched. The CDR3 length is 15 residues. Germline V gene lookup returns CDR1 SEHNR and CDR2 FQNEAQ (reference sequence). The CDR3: CASSYPGLAKETQYF. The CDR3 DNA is TGTGCCAGCAGCTACCCGGGACTAGCGAAGGAGACCCAGTACTTC. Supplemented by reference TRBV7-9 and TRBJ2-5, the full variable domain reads DTGVSQNPRHKITKRGQNVTFRCDPISEHNRLYWYRQTLGQGPEFLTYFQNEAQLEKSRLLSDRFSAERPKGSFSTLEIQRTEQGDSAMYLCASSYPGLAKETQYFGPGTRLLVL.

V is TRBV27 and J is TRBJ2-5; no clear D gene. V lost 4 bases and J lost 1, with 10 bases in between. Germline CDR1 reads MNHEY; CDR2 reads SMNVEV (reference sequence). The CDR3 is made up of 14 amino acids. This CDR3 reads CASSSSFLQETQYF. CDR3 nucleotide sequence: TGTGCCAGCAGTTCCTCCTTTCTCCAAGAGACCCAGTACTTC.

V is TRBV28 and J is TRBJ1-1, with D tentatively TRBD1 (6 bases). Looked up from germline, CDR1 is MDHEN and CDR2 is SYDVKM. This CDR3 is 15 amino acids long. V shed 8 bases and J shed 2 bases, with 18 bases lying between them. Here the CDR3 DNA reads TGTGCCAGCGGAAACCCGGGGGGCCCAAACACTGAAGCTTTCTTT. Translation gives CASGNPGGPNTEAFF.

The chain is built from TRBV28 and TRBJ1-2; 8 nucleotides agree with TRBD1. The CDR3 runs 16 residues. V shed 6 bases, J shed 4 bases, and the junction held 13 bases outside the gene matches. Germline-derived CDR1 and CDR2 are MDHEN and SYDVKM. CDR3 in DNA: TGTGCCAGCAGGGAGGGTAACAGGGGGTTATTCTATGGCTACACCTTC. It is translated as CASREGNRGLFYGYTF.

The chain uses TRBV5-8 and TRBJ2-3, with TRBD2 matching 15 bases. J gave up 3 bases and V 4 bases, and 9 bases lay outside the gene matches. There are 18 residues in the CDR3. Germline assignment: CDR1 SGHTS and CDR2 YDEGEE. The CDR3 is CASSPWTSGGALTDTQYF. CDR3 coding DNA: TGTGCCAGCAGCCCATGGACTAGCGGGGGGGCGTTGACAGATACGCAGTATTTT. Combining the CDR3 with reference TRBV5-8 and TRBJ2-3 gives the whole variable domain EAGVTQSPTHLIKTRGQQATLRCSPISGHTSVYWYQQALGLGLQFLLWYDEGEERNRGNFPPRFSGRQFPNYSSELNVNALELEDSALYLCASSPWTSGGALTDTQYFGPGTRLTVL.

As DNA, the CDR3 is TGTGCCAGCAGCGCCACCTTGGGACTAGCGTCCAATGAGCAGTTCTTC. Protein sequence: CASSATLGLASNEQFF. The chain recombines TRBV9 with TRBJ2-1, with 10 bases identical to TRBD2. V lost 3 bases and J lost 6; bases outside the gene matches: 9. The CDR3 runs to 16 residues. From germline, CDR1 is SGDLS and CDR2 YYNGEE.

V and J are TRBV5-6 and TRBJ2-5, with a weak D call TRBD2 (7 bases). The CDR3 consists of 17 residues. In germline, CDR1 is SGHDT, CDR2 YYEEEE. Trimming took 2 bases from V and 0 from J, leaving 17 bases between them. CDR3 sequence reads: CASSFGRGPEYQETQYF. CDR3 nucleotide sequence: TGTGCCAGCAGCTTTGGGCGGGGGCCCGAGTACCAAGAGACCCAGTACTTC.

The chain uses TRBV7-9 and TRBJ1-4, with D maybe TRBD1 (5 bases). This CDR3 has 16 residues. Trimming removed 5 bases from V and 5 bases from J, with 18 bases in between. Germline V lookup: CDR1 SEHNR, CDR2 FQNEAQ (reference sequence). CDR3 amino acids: CASSPNPGRGNEKLFF. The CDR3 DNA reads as TGTGCCAGCAGCCCTAACCCAGGGAGGGGAAATGAAAAACTGTTTTTT. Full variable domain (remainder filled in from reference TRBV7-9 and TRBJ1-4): DTGVSQNPRHKITKRGQNVTFRCDPISEHNRLYWYRQTLGQGPEFLTYFQNEAQLEKSRLLSDRFSAERPKGSFSTLEIQRTEQGDSAMYLCASSPNPGRGNEKLFFGSGTQLSVL.

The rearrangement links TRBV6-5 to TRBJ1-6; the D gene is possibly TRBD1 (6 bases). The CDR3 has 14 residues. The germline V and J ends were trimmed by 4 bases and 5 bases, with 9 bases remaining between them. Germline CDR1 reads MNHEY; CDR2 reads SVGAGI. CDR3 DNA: TGTGCCAGCAGTTGGGACACAGATAATTCACCCCTCCACTTT. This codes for CASSWDTDNSPLHF.